The entry below gives a single T cell receptor (beta chain) sequence along with its context. This clonotype appeared a few times. Its specific antigen is unknown. No much larger clone is present one base from it, and per-base qualities are unavailable. The treatment or condition label here, explained by the study, means: live attenuated yellow fever vaccine strain. At every blood-draw timepoint, two biological replicates of bulk PBMCs were collected. PBMCs were isolated from peripheral blood using a standard Ficoll-Paque protocol. TriZol was used to extract RNA from bulk PBMCs, from CD4 and CD8 fractions, and from dextramer-positive and dextramer-negative fractions. TCR cDNA was synthesized by 5'RACE template switching, which introduced a universal primer site and unique molecular identifiers. cDNA synthesis was primed from both the TCR alpha and TCR beta constant segments. Libraries were amplified in two PCR steps, with sample barcodes and sequencing adapters added in the second step. Sequencing of libraries was performed on Illumina HiSeq 2500 (2x100 bp) or NovaSeq (2x150 bp). Regarding the original processing steps: Reads were demultiplexed and collapsed into UMI consensus sequences with MIGEC, and V(D)J alignment was performed with MiXCR. Vaccine-responding clonotypes were identified with edgeR using replicate PBMC samples, with FDR below 0.01 and a log2 fold change above 5 up to day 15 being required. CD4 or CD8 identity was assigned to each bulk clonotype according to whether the clonotype was present at higher abundance in the sequenced CD4 repertoire or the sequenced CD8 repertoire. TCRdb reran the public reads through fastp at Q25 and MiXCR, keeping productive beta chains. Records with the same CDR3 protein are collapsed into one entry carrying the most frequent genes and DNA. These V and J calls derive from TCRdb rather than the authors' analysis. The sample profile shows around 590,000 distinct CDR3 sequences; around an eighth of them were found once. The top ten clonotypes cover just under 15% of the sample.

The CDR3, cysteine through phenylalanine, is 13 amino acids long. Just CDR3 DNA is preserved here, 39 bases in frame from base 1. Trimming removed 6 bases from V and 6 bases from J; the gene matches leave 8 bases unexplained. The germline V gene encodes CDR1 MNHNS and CDR2 SASEGT. This entry belongs to a study of T cells after yellow fever vaccination (dated by TCRdb to between 2019 and 2020). Study-wide context: The SMART-Seq v4 Ultra Low Input RNA kit was used to prepare libraries from fractions with low cell numbers. Blood was drawn at multiple timepoints before and after primary and secondary immunization, with bulk PBMC replicates and cell subsets isolated. Two healthy male donors, one aged 18 to 30 and one aged 30 to 40 years, made up the cohort. Bulk TCR alpha and beta repertoires were sequenced longitudinally to track T-cell clones before and after primary and booster YFV17D yellow fever vaccination. The paper as a whole reports these results and caveats: The secondary T-cell response was weaker than the primary response but faster, peaking on day 5 instead of day 15. After the booster, most of the clones that had expanded following primary vaccination were detected again (almost 98% of CD4 and 80% to 90% of CD8), which suggests that memory was broadly maintained. Because the study included only a couple of donors, the extent to which the findings can be generalized is limited. A small share of clonotypes was detected in both CD4 and CD8 compartments, with the overlap likely arising from convergent recombination. Computational filtering was needed because FACS-sorted repertoires could contain abundant contaminating clonotypes from the bulk population.

Sequences were derived from PBMCs, sampled on the day of the yellow fever booster vaccination. The chain was built from TRBV6-1 and TRBJ2-7; TRBD1 agrees with 7 junctional bases. The sequence was obtained from a man in his thirties or forties who received the YFV17D yellow fever vaccine. CDR3 reads: CASRTGEWGEQYF. The nucleotide sequence is TGTGCCAGCAGAACAGGGGAGTGGGGCGAGCAGTACTTC.